This is a list of T cell receptor beta chains from one sample in a study of breast tumors, draining lymph nodes, adjacent tissues. A single record per CDR3 protein comes from TCRdb applying MiXCR to the multiplex PCR reads. The top ten clones hold 3.5% to 4.5% of a sample with fewer than 200,000 distinct CDR3 sequences, about 30% of them seen once. Sequencing used axillary lymph node tissue. The receptor source for this set is a female donor with breast cancer. Some clones in this sample may be carry-over from other donors' samples. CDR3s include the opening cysteine and the closing phenylalanine or tryptophan. A D gene is named only where the DNA matches it firmly. Expanded clones get a size class; other rows say once, few or many, or leave the size out.

d_gene,abundance,j_gene,v_gene,CDR3aa,CDR3nt
TRBD1,NA,TRBJ1-4,TRBV15,CATGRTGMCEKLFF,TGTGCCACCGGCCGGACAGGGATGTGTGAAAAACTGTTTTTT
NA,many,TRBJ2-5,TRBV20-1,CSASSIYLEGAETQYF,TGCAGTGCTAGTTCTATTTATTTAGAGGGAGCAGAGACCCAGTACTTC
NA,many,TRBJ2-3,TRBV7-9,CASSPPLAEGTDTQYF,TGTGCCAGCAGCCCCCCCTTGGCGGAGGGCACAGATACGCAGTATTTT
NA,NA,TRBJ1-4,TRBV19,CASSFGAGIREKLFF,TGTGCCAGTAGTTTCGGGGCGGGGATTCGTGAAAAACTGTTTTTT
NA,many,TRBJ1-2,TRBV5-1,CASSTAGIDGYTF,TGCGCCAGCAGCACCGCAGGGATAGATGGCTACACCTTC
TRBD1,NA,TRBJ1-1,TRBV7-9,CASSKTGEWDTEAFF,TGTGCCAGCAGTAAAACAGGGGAATGGGACACTGAAGCTTTCTTT
TRBD2,NA,TRBJ2-1,TRBV11-3,CASSLLAGASPSLYNEQFF,TGTGCCAGCAGCTTATTAGCGGGGGCGTCTCCCTCTCTCTACAATGAGCAGTTCTTC
NA,many,TRBJ1-5,TRBV7-9,CASSFAGARGNQPQHF,TGTGCCAGCAGCTTCGCCGGGGCGCGGGGCAATCAGCCCCAGCATTTT
TRBD2,many,TRBJ2-7,TRBV13,CASSQGGLATTYEQYF,TGTGCCAGCAGCCAAGGGGGACTAGCGACAACCTACGAGCAGTACTTC
TRBD2,NA,TRBJ2-5,TRBV20-1,CSARDPTSGGPEAQYF,TGCAGTGCTAGAGATCCGACTAGCGGGGGTCCAGAGGCCCAGTACTTC
NA,few,TRBJ2-7,TRBV12-3/TRBV12-4,CASRGYEQYF,TGTGCCAGCAGGGGGTACGAGCAGTACTTC
TRBD2,NA,TRBJ2-1,TRBV7-2,CASSPPTSDEQFF,TGTGCCAGCAGCCCTCCGACTAGCGATGAGCAGTTCTTC
TRBD1,many,TRBJ2-2,TRBV11-2,CASSITGTGVFANTGELFF,TGTGCCAGCAGCATAACCGGGACAGGTGTTTTCGCGAACACCGGGGAGCTGTTTTTT
NA,NA,TRBJ2-1,TRBV12-3/TRBV12-4,CASNRDQNEQFF,TGTGCCAGCAATCGAGATCAGAATGAGCAGTTCTTC
NA,many,TRBJ2-3,TRBV11-3,CASSLDGSFTDTQYF,TGTGCCAGCAGCTTAGATGGAAGCTTCACAGATACGCAGTATTTT
NA,NA,TRBJ1-1,TRBV27,CASSFYGHMNTEAFF,TGTGCCAGCAGTTTCTACGGTCACATGAACACTGAAGCTTTCTTT
TRBD1,many,TRBJ1-3,TRBV12-3/TRBV12-4,CASGTAGNTIYF,TGTGCCAGTGGGACAGCTGGAAACACCATATATTTT
NA,many,TRBJ1-3,TRBV12-3/TRBV12-4,CASSLGGHVDTIYF,TGTGCCAGCAGTTTAGGGGGTCACGTGGACACCATATATTTT
TRBD1,many,TRBJ2-5,TRBV12-5,CASGTGMGKETQYF,TGTGCTAGTGGGACAGGGATGGGGAAAGAGACCCAGTACTTC
TRBD2,NA,TRBJ2-3,TRBV7-2,CASSSGLAGGLAEQYF,TGTGCCAGCAGCTCGGGACTAGCGGGAGGGCTTGCTGAGCAGTATTTT
NA,many,TRBJ1-2,TRBV2,CASIAGSNYGYTF,TGTGCCAGCATAGCAGGGTCGAACTATGGCTACACCTTC
TRBD1,many,TRBJ2-3,TRBV7-3,CASSFTTGGTDTQYF,TGTGCCAGCAGCTTTACGACAGGGGGCACAGATACGCAGTATTTT
TRBD2,many,TRBJ2-7,TRBV7-9,CASSLAYRTSGDEQYF,TGTGCCAGCAGCTTAGCGTATAGGACTAGCGGGGACGAGCAGTACTTC
NA,NA,TRBJ2-3,TRBV29-1,CSVEDPDVGPRTFGAGTDTQYF,NA
TRBD1,many,TRBJ2-5,TRBV12-5,CASGLDPGGFNIGETQYF,TGTGCTAGTGGTTTAGATCCAGGGGGCTTTAATATTGGGGAGACCCAGTACTTC
TRBD2,NA,TRBJ2-3,TRBV29-1,CSVALAGGVDTQYF,TGCAGCGTTGCCCTAGCGGGGGGCGTAGATACGCAGTATTTT
NA,NA,TRBJ2-2,TRBV27,CASSSAGATGELFF,TGTGCCAGCAGTTCAGCCGGGGCCACCGGGGAGCTGTTTTTT
TRBD1,NA,TRBJ2-3,TRBV12-3/TRBV12-4,CASSFRTGEDAQYF,TGTGCCAGCAGTTTCAGGACAGGGGAGGATGCGCAGTATTTT
TRBD1,few,TRBJ1-5,TRBV6-5,CASSSRTGVYQPQHF,TGTGCCAGCAGCTCCCGGACAGGGGTTTATCAGCCCCAGCATTTT
TRBD2,NA,TRBJ2-1,TRBV5-4,CASSSGRLAGLDEQFF,TGTGCCAGCAGCTCGGGTCGCCTAGCGGGTTTGGATGAGCAGTTCTTC
NA,NA,TRBJ1-1,TRBV20-1,CSARDIRGTEAFF,TGCAGTGCTAGAGACATTCGGGGCACTGAAGCTTTCTTT
NA,NA,TRBJ1-1,TRBV12-3/TRBV12-4,CASSTGTPRTEAFF,TGTGCCAGCAGTACAGGAACCCCGAGGACTGAAGCTTTCTTT
NA,NA,TRBJ1-3,TRBV6-1,CASSLLQNGSTIYF,TGTGCCAGCAGTCTCCTGCAAAACGGGAGCACCATATATTTT
NA,few,TRBJ2-3,TRBV27,CASSSERSGGPPTDTQYF,TGTGCCAGCAGTTCAGAGCGATCCGGGGGTCCCCCCACAGATACGCAGTATTTT
NA,many,TRBJ2-7,TRBV6-6,CASRPPGSYEQYF,TGTGCCAGCAGGCCGCCAGGCAGTTACGAGCAGTACTTC